The clone carrying this TCR beta chain was recorded once. These data belong to a study of blood T cell repertoires in COVID-19. Using immunoSEQ multiplex PCR, the repertoire was profiled, and TCRdb retains in-frame clones only, with some absent. The sample consists of 360,000 or so clones, roughly 90% of them appearing once. The V end was cut by 4 bases, the J end by 5 bases, with 10 bases between. This CDR3 is built from 13 residues. Germline V gene data show CDR1 as KGHDR and CDR2 as SFDVKD. Followed longitudinally, the Seattle patients had been enrolled during active infection. The chain combines TRBV24-1 with TRBJ2-5; maybe TRBD1 (6 bases). The source material was peripheral blood. This receptor was identified in a woman aged 60-70 years with COVID-19, enrolled during active disease. CDR3 residues: CATSEGARETQYF. CDR3 in DNA: TGTGCCACCAGTGAGGGGGCCCGGGAGACCCAGTACTTC.